These 15 T cell receptor beta chains were all obtained from the same sample, sequenced in a study of blood T cell repertoires in COVID-19. The assay was immunoSEQ multiplex PCR, and TCRdb's table has in-frame clones only and misses some. The sample has more than 50,000 clones; 75% to 90% are singletons. The sample was peripheral blood. The receptors stem from a human donor in a cohort sampled during active COVID-19.

The chain couples TRBV5-1 to TRBJ2-7; D might be TRBD2 (6 bases). The CDR3 contains 14 residues. Trimming took 4 bases from V and 2 from J, leaving 13 bases between them. Germline CDR1 is SGHRS and CDR2 is YFSETQ. The CDR3 reads CASSGGLRTYEQYF. The CDR3 DNA reads TGCGCCAGCAGCGGGGGACTCCGGACCTACGAGCAGTACTTC.

This chain links TRBV5-1 with TRBJ2-7; 7 nucleotides align to TRBD1. The CDR3 totals 14 residues. V was pared by 2 bases and J by 4 bases, with 6 bases of the junction left unmatched. Germline CDR1 and CDR2: SGHRS and YFSETQ. As DNA, the CDR3 is TGCGCCAGCAGCTTCCCCGCAGGGGGATACGAGCAGTACTTC. Its translation: CASSFPAGGYEQYF.

The chain combines TRBV9 with TRBJ2-5; TRBD2 matches 8 bases. There are 16 residues in the CDR3. Germline V gene sequence: CDR1 SGDLS, CDR2 YYNGEE. The V segment lost 0 bases and the J segment 5 bases; nucleotides outside the gene matches: 9. The CDR3 DNA reads TGTGCCAGCAGCGTAGTATCCCGCGGGGGGCAGGAGACCCAGTACTTC. Protein: CASSVVSRGGQETQYF.

The chain employs TRBV6-6 and TRBJ1-2, with 9 bases identical to TRBD1. The germline V gene has CDR1 MNHNY and CDR2 SVGAGI (reference sequence). The CDR3 has 15 amino acids. Trimming removed 5 bases from V and 2 bases from J; junction bases left unmatched: 6. The CDR3 region has the DNA TGTGCCAGCAGTCCTCCCGGGACAGGGAACTATGGCTACACCTTC. Encoded protein: CASSPPGTGNYGYTF.

This clone was found a few times. The chain employs TRBV29-1 and TRBJ2-2, with TRBD1 identical over 12 bases. Trimming removed 6 bases from V and 0 bases from J; junction bases left unmatched: 5. CDR1 is SQVTM, CDR2 ANQGSEA, per germline. The CDR3 has 16 amino acids. CDR3 residues: CSVGDRGPTNTGELFF. CDR3 sequence (DNA): TGCAGCGTCGGGGACAGGGGGCCCACGAACACCGGGGAGCTGTTTTTT.

The chain recombines TRBV28 with TRBJ2-1, with 12 bases lining up with TRBD1. J gave up 6 bases and V 10 bases, and 4 bases lay outside the gene matches. The germline CDR1 and CDR2 sequences are MDHEN and SYDVKM. This CDR3 is built from 13 residues. CDR3 DNA sequence: TGTGCCACACGGGACAGGGGGCGCAATGAGCAGTTCTTC. Protein: CATRDRGRNEQFF.

The CDR3 sequence is CSVGDGGGGGGNQPQHF. For the CDR3, the DNA is TGCAGCGTGGGGGATGGAGGGGGCGGCGGAGGCAATCAGCCCCAGCATTTT. V gene TRBV29-1 combines with J gene TRBJ1-5; 7 positions match TRBD1. Per germline, CDR1 SQVTM and CDR2 ANQGSEA. This CDR3 has 17 amino acids. V gave up 6 bases and J gave up 2 bases; unmatched junction bases: 16.

In this sample, this clone turned up a few times. The chain carries TRBV5-4 and TRBJ1-5; D uncertain. Germline CDR1 SGHNT, CDR2 YYREEE (reference sequence). V was cut by 3 bases and J by 3 bases, with 4 bases left in between. The length of the CDR3 is 12 residues. This CDR3 is CASSYLNQPQHF. CDR3 in DNA: TGTGCCAGCAGCTATCTCAATCAGCCCCAGCATTTT.

The rearrangement joins TRBV12-3 or TRBV12-4 to TRBJ2-5, with a weak D call TRBD1 (5 bases). The CDR3 spans 13 residues. V lost 2 bases and J 4 bases, leaving 8 bases between the germline ends. Here the CDR3 DNA reads TGTGCCAGCAGTTTAACTCAGGGAGAGACCCAGTACTTC. Translated, it gives CASSLTQGETQYF.

The V call is TRBV10-3, the J call TRBJ1-1, with 11 nucleotides matching TRBD1. The germline V gene encodes CDR1 ENHRY and CDR2 SYGVKD. Losses at the gene ends were 3 bases for V and 4 bases for J; bases not matched to a gene: 7. CDR3 length equals 16 residues. In DNA form, the CDR3 reads TGTGCCATCAGTGAACGGACAGGGGGCGCGGCCACTGAAGCTTTCTTT. This translates into CAISERTGGAATEAFF.

V usage is TRBV6-5 and J usage is TRBJ2-7; TRBD2 agrees at 8 bases. Germline CDR1 and CDR2: MNHEY and SVGAGI. V shed 6 bases, J shed 3 bases, and the junction held 4 bases outside the gene matches. CDR3 length equals 13 residues. The chain's CDR3 is CASRSGGLYEQYF. CDR3 DNA: TGTGCCAGCAGGTCGGGGGGGCTCTACGAGCAGTACTTC.

The chain links TRBV6-5 to TRBJ1-6; D is unclear. The CDR3 spans 14 residues. The ends were cut back, 6 bases at V and 6 bases at J, with 12 bases in the middle. Germline V gene data show CDR1 as MNHEY and CDR2 as SVGAGI. The CDR3 loop is CASRQTRSNSPLHF. CDR3 nucleotide sequence: TGTGCCAGCAGACAGACACGGTCTAATTCACCCCTCCACTTT.

A word on this clone: At one end the junction does not follow the germline gene, possibly because of a read error. The CDR3 DNA sequence: TGTGCCAGCAGCTCCACGGGACAGCCTCAGGCGGACACCGGTGAGCTGTTTTTT. It specifies CASSSTGQPQADTGELFF. The chain employs TRBV7-9 and TRBJ2-2; 7 bases map to TRBD1. The CDR3 is 18 residues long. The germline gives CDR1 SEHNR, CDR2 FQNEAQ (reference sequence).

J is TRBJ2-7 and V is TRBV6-5; D possibly corresponds to TRBD2 (5 bases). V was cut by 5 bases and J by 3 bases, with 17 bases left in between. The V gene's germline CDR1 is MNHEY and CDR2 SVGAGI. The length of the CDR3 is 15 residues. As DNA, the CDR3 is TGTGCCAGCAGTATCTCGCGCAGCGGACGCTACGAGCAGTACTTC. Its protein product is CASSISRSGRYEQYF.

This clone has just a few counts. The V gene is TRBV19, the J gene TRBJ1-2; TRBD1 matches at 8 bases. Unmatched junction bases numbered 10, after V lost 5 bases and J lost 5 bases. Germline CDR1 reads LNHDA; CDR2 reads SQIVND (reference sequence). This CDR3 region has 15 residues. CDR3 in DNA: TGTGCCAGTAGTCCCTGGTCAGGGGGCAGATATGGCTACACCTTC. It yields the protein CASSPWSGGRYGYTF.